The 7 T cell receptor beta chains presented below share a single source sample, sequenced in a study of T cell clones after liver transplantation. Here immunoSEQ multiplex PCR was the method, and the copy in TCRdb shows in-frame clones only, minus some. This sample yields about 85,000 clones, of which roughly 82% are seen a single time; 0.45% to 0.55% belongs to the top ten. The material was CD4+ T cells from blood, obtained around 45 months after liver transplant. These receptors all come from a human patient who received a liver transplant. Among the T cells, some may be from the graft donor.

J is TRBJ1-3 and V is TRBV2, with a tentative D call TRBD1 (6 bases). Trimming cost V 6 bases and J 1 base, with 13 bases left between them. CDR1 is SNHLY and CDR2 is FYNNEI in the germline V gene. The CDR3 runs to 15 residues. The CDR3 DNA follows: TGTGCCAGCAGGAGGGTACAGGGTTCTGGAAACACCATATATTTT. The encoded protein is CASRRVQGSGNTIYF.

V usage is TRBV27 and J usage is TRBJ2-1, with TRBD1 as a possible D gene (6 bases). V lost 1 base, J lost 9 bases, and 19 bases lay in between. CDR3 length: 16 amino acids. CDR1 and CDR2 from the germline V gene are MNHEY and SMNVEV (reference sequence). This chain's CDR3 is CASSLYPTGSNFEQFF. As DNA, the CDR3 is TGTGCCAGCAGTTTATACCCAACAGGGAGTAATTTTGAGCAGTTCTTC.

The V and J genes are TRBV18 and TRBJ2-3; 13 bases are a match to TRBD2. The CDR3 is 15 residues long. The junction had 4 bases not matched to a gene; V was cut back by 6 bases and J by 4 bases. Germline V gives CDR1 KGHSH, CDR2 LQKENI. The CDR3 DNA follows: TGTGCCAGCTCTCCGGGACTAGCGGGATCAGATACGCAGTATTTT. The encoded protein is CASSPGLAGSDTQYF.

The gene calls are TRBV18 and TRBJ1-4; weak D call: TRBD1 (5 bases). CDR1 is KGHSH and CDR2 is LQKENI in the germline V gene. CDR3 length: 14 amino acids. Trimming stripped 3 bases from V and 8 bases from J, with 13 bases between. This CDR3 reads CASSPSGAREKLFF. DNA for the CDR3: TGTGCCAGCTCACCCTCCGGGGCTCGGGAAAAACTGTTTTTT.

The V and J genes are TRBV7-2 and TRBJ2-2; tentative D call: TRBD2 (5 bases). The V gene lost 5 bases and the J gene lost 4 bases, with 14 bases spanning the gap. This CDR3 has 15 residues. CDR1 SGHTA and CDR2 FQGNSA come from the germline V gene. CDR3 in amino acids: CASSQFGLGTGELFF. CDR3 DNA: TGTGCCAGCAGCCAATTCGGACTGGGCACCGGGGAGCTGTTTTTT.

This clone was recorded a few times. The V call is TRBV5-1, the J call TRBJ2-7; D is possibly TRBD1 or TRBD2 (5 bases each). The V end was cut by 4 bases, the J end by 3 bases, with 14 bases between. In germline, CDR1 is SGHRS, CDR2 YFSETQ. This CDR3 has 14 residues. CDR3 bases: TGCGCCAGCAGCGTCGGGACGGGCCTCTACGAGCAGTACTTC. This codes for CASSVGTGLYEQYF.

V is TRBV4-3 and J is TRBJ2-3, with 8 bases aligning to TRBD2. The CDR3 is 16 residues long. Germline values: CDR1 LGHNA, CDR2 YSLEER. The V segment lost 0 bases and the J segment 0 bases; nucleotides outside the gene matches: 2. CDR3 DNA sequence: TGCGCCAGCAGCCAAGACGGGAGGGGGAGCACAGATACGCAGTATTTT. Protein sequence: CASSQDGRGSTDTQYF.